This paragraph covers one TCR beta chain sequence. RNA extraction was followed by reverse transcription into cDNA, which acted as the sequencing template. Method: immunoSEQ multiplex PCR; TCRdb's copy keeps in-frame clones and lacks some. The table shows about 190,000 clones, with 59% occurring only once. These data are taken from a study of CD8+ T cells in alopecia areata. CDR1 SNHLY and CDR2 FYNNEI come from the germline V gene. V was pared by 3 bases and J by 4 bases, with 9 bases of the junction left unmatched. CDR3 length equals 16 residues. The material was CD4+ T cells sorted from blood, obtained at week 0. The TCR sequence derives from a human donor with alopecia areata. V usage is TRBV2 and J usage is TRBJ1-3; 7 bases agree with TRBD1. Here the CDR3 DNA reads TGTGCCAGCAGTGATAGAGGACCGGGACAGGGAAACACCATATATTTT. Translated, it gives CASSDRGPGQGNTIYF.